Following are 29 T cell receptor beta chains from one sample sequenced in a study of blood T cell repertoires in COVID-19. This table comes from immunoSEQ multiplex PCR, and its TCRdb copy is limited to in-frame clones, with some not included. The data contain 250,000 to 300,000 clones, around 90% of them seen just once; the ten biggest clones take up 2% to 2.5%. The sample comprised peripheral blood. The receptors here all came from a middle-aged man with acute or convalescent COVID-19.

The genes are TRBV11-2 and TRBJ2-1; perhaps TRBD1 as D (5 bases). The V gene lost 5 bases and the J gene lost 5 bases, with 19 bases spanning the gap. Per germline, CDR1 SGHAT and CDR2 FQNNGV. This CDR3 region has 16 residues. In DNA form, the CDR3 reads TGTGCCAGCAGCCCCTCCTCAGGGTCCCTTAACAATGAGCAGTTCTTC. Residues: CASSPSSGSLNNEQFF.

The chain recombines TRBV6-1 with TRBJ1-2; D unresolved. The CDR3 extends over 14 amino acids. Germline-derived CDR1 and CDR2 are MNHNS and SASEGT. Trimming stripped 1 base from V and 4 bases from J, with 10 bases between. Written as DNA, the CDR3 is TGTGCCAGCAGTGAAGGGGGAGGGATCTATGGCTACACCTTC. It codes for CASSEGGGIYGYTF.

The chain couples TRBV5-1 to TRBJ2-3, with D tentatively TRBD2 (5 bases). The V and J ends lost 2 bases and 2 bases respectively, with 9 bases between them. This CDR3 spans 14 amino acids. Germline CDR1 is SGHRS and CDR2 is YFSETQ. The CDR3 loop reads CASSFPGNTDTQYF. CDR3 nucleotides: TGCGCCAGCAGCTTTCCGGGAAACACAGATACGCAGTATTTT.

The chain joins TRBV4-1 to TRBJ1-4, with TRBD1 matching over 10 bases. Per the germline V gene, CDR1 is MGHRA and CDR2 is YSYEKL. After removal of 3 bases from V and 6 bases from J, the junction contained 4 bases not matched to a gene. This CDR3 is 15 amino acids long. CDR3 protein: CASSQSDRGHEKLFF. Here the CDR3 DNA reads TGCGCCAGCAGCCAGTCCGACAGGGGGCATGAAAAACTGTTTTTT.

The V call is TRBV18, the J call TRBJ2-5; no definite D call. V lost 6 bases and J lost 2, with 4 bases in between. CDR1 is KGHSH and CDR2 is LQKENI in the germline V gene. The CDR3 is made up of 11 amino acids. This chain's CDR3 is CASSRQETQYF. The CDR3 DNA is TGTGCCAGCTCCCGTCAAGAGACCCAGTACTTC.

The DNA of the CDR3 is TGTGCCAGCAGCCATGGGACAGGGCATGGGCAGTTCTTC. This translates into CASSHGTGHGQFF. This sequence joins TRBV12-3 or TRBV12-4 and TRBJ2-1, with TRBD1 matching over 9 bases. Germline trimming cut 6 bases from V and 12 bases from J; bases unmatched to any gene: 9. This CDR3 contains 13 residues.

V gene TRBV18 combines with J gene TRBJ1-5; a weak D match, TRBD1 (5 bases). V was shortened by 3 bases and J by 5 bases, with 11 bases between the two germline ends. The CDR3 is 14 amino acids. Germline values: CDR1 KGHSH, CDR2 LQKENI. CDR3 in DNA: TGTGCCAGCTCACCCCAGGGTTCGGATCAGCCCCAGCATTTT. Protein: CASSPQGSDQPQHF.

The V gene is TRBV27, the J gene TRBJ1-2, with a tentative D call TRBD1 (6 bases). The ends were cut back, 4 bases at V and 7 bases at J, with 16 bases in the middle. Germline CDR1 MNHEY, CDR2 SMNVEV (reference sequence). This CDR3 has 14 residues. The CDR3 here is CASSSQDRSGGYTF. In DNA form, the CDR3 reads TGTGCCAGCAGTTCCCAAGACAGGTCGGGTGGCTACACCTTC.

The rearrangement joins TRBV24-1 to TRBJ2-2; D remains unclear. V was shortened by 4 bases and J by 5 bases, with 4 bases between the two germline ends. The germline CDR1 and CDR2 sequences are KGHDR and SFDVKD. The CDR3 consists of 12 residues. CDR3 sequence reads: CATSDQTGELFF. CDR3 DNA sequence: TGTGCCACCAGTGACCAGACCGGGGAGCTGTTTTTT.

The chain combines TRBV18 with TRBJ1-1; D gene ambiguous. The V gene lost 2 bases and the J gene lost 6 bases, with 10 bases spanning the gap. The germline V gene encodes CDR1 KGHSH and CDR2 LQKENI. This CDR3 comprises 13 residues. CDR3 sequence reads: CASSPEIEAEAFF. The DNA of the CDR3 is TGTGCCAGCTCACCAGAGATCGAGGCTGAAGCTTTCTTT. The full variable domain, with the rest looked up from reference TRBV18 and TRBJ1-1, is NAGVMQNPRHLVRRRGQEARLRCSPMKGHSHVYWYRQLPEEGLKFMVYLQKENIIDESGMPKERFSAEFPKEGPSILRIQQVVRGDSAAYFCASSPEIEAEAFFGQGTRLTVV.

As DNA, the CDR3 is TGTGCCAGCAGTGACCCCGAAGAGGAGACCCAGTACTTC. This sequence encodes CASSDPEEETQYF. This chain connects TRBV6-4 to TRBJ2-5; the D is unclear. The CDR3 has 13 residues. Per germline, CDR1 MRHNA and CDR2 SNTAGT. With 2 bases removed from V and 5 bases from J, the gap between germline ends came to 9 bases.

The chain joins TRBV7-9 to TRBJ2-7; the match to TRBD1 covers 8 bases. Germline V gives CDR1 SEHNR, CDR2 FQNEAQ (reference sequence). The CDR3 extends over 16 amino acids. The junction had 15 bases not matched to a gene; V was cut back by 4 bases and J by 7 bases. The CDR3 region is CASSSPDRALPKEQYF. Written as DNA, the CDR3 is TGTGCCAGCAGCTCCCCGGACAGGGCCCTCCCTAAAGAGCAGTACTTC.

V gene TRBV6-2 or TRBV6-3 combines with J gene TRBJ1-4, with D hard to call. The CDR3 consists of 15 residues. The V gene's germline CDR1 is MNHEY and CDR2 SVGEGT. The germline V and J ends were trimmed by 0 bases and 8 bases, with 13 bases remaining between them. The CDR3 here is CASSYSWGRGEKLFF. In nucleotides, the CDR3 is TGTGCCAGCAGTTACTCATGGGGAAGAGGGGAAAAACTGTTTTTT.

The chain links TRBV3-1 (or the pseudogene TRBV3-2) to TRBJ1-2, with D unresolved. Trimming pared 4 bases from V and 4 bases from J, leaving 16 bases between. Germline values: CDR1 LGHDT, CDR2 YNNKEL (reference sequence). The length of the CDR3 is 15 residues. The CDR3 DNA reads TGTGCCAGCAGCCCTCAAGTGGGTTGGGCCTATGGCTACACCTTC. Residues: CASSPQVGWAYGYTF.

CDR3 DNA: TGTGCCAGCAGTTTACAGCAAGAGACCCAGTACTTC. Its protein is CASSLQQETQYF. This sequence joins TRBV2 and TRBJ2-5; D gene unclear. Germline CDR1 and CDR2: SNHLY and FYNNEI. V was clipped by 5 bases and J by 2 bases, with 6 bases between them. This CDR3 contains 12 residues.

The chain combines TRBV10-3 with TRBJ2-7, with 7 bases aligning to TRBD1. The germline gives CDR1 ENHRY, CDR2 SYGVKD. The V segment lost 4 bases and the J segment 2 bases; nucleotides outside the gene matches: 5. CDR3 length: 14 residues. CDR3 nucleotide sequence: TGTGCCATCAGTGGCCAGGGACAGACCTACGAGCAGTACTTC. It encodes CAISGQGQTYEQYF.

The chain combines TRBV5-1 with TRBJ2-7; weak D call: TRBD2 (6 bases). V was trimmed by 1 base and J by 5 bases, leaving 10 bases between them. The CDR3 totals 13 residues. Germline V gene lookup returns CDR1 SGHRS and CDR2 YFSETQ. The CDR3 here is CASSLRRGDEQYF. The CDR3 DNA sequence: TGCGCCAGCAGCTTGCGGCGGGGCGACGAGCAGTACTTC.

CDR3 residues: CASSEAGSFRIGAYEQYF. The DNA for the CDR3 is TGTGCCAGCAGTGAGGCCGGGAGCTTTCGTATTGGGGCCTACGAGCAGTACTTC. This chain joins TRBV6-1 and TRBJ2-7; weak D call: TRBD2 (6 bases). V lost 3 bases and J lost 2, with 23 bases in between. The germline V gene encodes CDR1 MNHNS and CDR2 SASEGT. The CDR3 is 18 residues long.

This chain joins TRBV19 and TRBJ1-5; 7 bases fit TRBD1. Unmatched junction bases numbered 8, after V lost 11 bases and J lost 7 bases. This CDR3 has 12 residues. The germline CDR1 and CDR2 sequences are LNHDA and SQIVND (reference sequence). CDR3 bases: TGTGCCGGGAACAGGGGAATACAGCCCCAGCATTTT. This translates into CAGNRGIQPQHF.

This sequence joins TRBV7-3 and TRBJ2-3; D remains unclear. This CDR3 contains 15 residues. Germline loops: CDR1 SGHTA, CDR2 FQGTGA. V shed 5 bases and J shed 0 bases, with 12 bases lying between them. CDR3 in amino acids: CASSPGAASTDTQYF. The DNA of the CDR3 is TGTGCCAGCAGCCCCGGCGCGGCTAGCACAGATACGCAGTATTTT.

The genes are TRBV10-1 and TRBJ2-2; weak D call: TRBD2 (5 bases). Germline-derived CDR1 and CDR2 are WNHNN and SYGVQD (reference sequence). The CDR3 is made up of 15 amino acids. Trimming stripped 2 bases from V and 1 base from J, with 8 bases between. Here the CDR3 DNA reads TGCGCCAGCAGTGAGACCGCGGGGAACACCGGGGAGCTGTTTTTT. It codes for CASSETAGNTGELFF.

The chain links TRBV5-1 to TRBJ2-5; D is unresolved. V was clipped by 2 bases and J by 5 bases, with 10 bases between them. The CDR3 extends over 13 amino acids. Germline CDR1 is SGHRS and CDR2 is YFSETQ. In DNA, the CDR3 is TGCGCCAGCAGCTTTTCCGTCGGGGAGACCCAGTACTTC. This codes for CASSFSVGETQYF.

V usage is TRBV18 and J usage is TRBJ2-5; TRBD1 matches 8 bases. There are 15 residues in the CDR3. CDR1 and CDR2 (germline): KGHSH, LQKENI. V gave up 0 bases and J gave up 1 base; unmatched junction bases: 1. DNA for the CDR3: TGTGCCAGCTCACCACCGGGACAGGCCCAAGAGACCCAGTACTTC. This gives the protein CASSPPGQAQETQYF.

V and J are TRBV19 and TRBJ1-2; 8 bases fit TRBD1. Germline values: CDR1 LNHDA, CDR2 SQIVND (reference sequence). CDR3 length: 15 residues. With 6 bases clipped from V and 7 bases from J, the junction kept 13 bases outside the gene matches. CDR3 nucleotide sequence: TGTGCCAGTAGCACCTCGGGACAGGATTACTCTGGCTACACCTTC. Protein: CASSTSGQDYSGYTF.

The chain recombines TRBV5-1 with TRBJ2-7; no clear D. Per germline, CDR1 SGHRS and CDR2 YFSETQ. CDR3 length: 14 amino acids. V lost 5 bases and J lost 3, with 15 bases in between. The CDR3 coding sequence is TGCGCCAGCAGGTCGGAGAAAAAGGACTACGAGCAGTACTTC. Translated, it gives CASRSEKKDYEQYF.

This chain connects TRBV7-6 to TRBJ2-7, with 11 positions matching TRBD2. In germline, CDR1 is SGHVS, CDR2 FNYEAQ. J gave up 6 bases and V 5 bases, and 9 bases lay outside the gene matches. This CDR3 comprises 15 residues. The CDR3 nucleotides are TGTGCCAGCAGCATCGGGACTAGCGGCCCTTTCGAGCAGTACTTC. Translated, it gives CASSIGTSGPFEQYF.

The chain is built from TRBV6-2 or TRBV6-3 and TRBJ2-7; 8 bases are shared with TRBD1. CDR1 and CDR2 (germline): MNHEY, SVGEGT. This CDR3 is built from 16 residues. Losses at the gene ends were 6 bases for V and 2 bases for J; bases not matched to a gene: 12. The CDR3 nucleotides are TGTGCCAGCAGCCCTACAACACAGGGGGTGACCTACGAGCAGTACTTC. The encoded protein is CASSPTTQGVTYEQYF.

This clone showed up just a few times. The genes are TRBV11-2 and TRBJ1-1, with no clear D. Trimming removed 5 bases from V and 0 bases from J, with 13 bases in between. The CDR3 extends over 15 amino acids. Germline V lookup: CDR1 SGHAT, CDR2 FQNNGV. This CDR3 reads CASSRGGSMNTEAFF. The CDR3 bases are TGTGCCAGCAGCCGCGGAGGATCCATGAACACTGAAGCTTTCTTT.

The J gene is TRBJ1-1, the V gene TRBV18, with unresolved D. Trimming shortened V by 4 bases and J by 1 base, and 10 bases separated the two germline ends. The germline V gene encodes CDR1 KGHSH and CDR2 LQKENI. The CDR3 length is 14 residues. This CDR3 reads CASSLFDRNTEAFF. The CDR3 DNA follows: TGTGCCAGCTCACTTTTCGATAGGAACACTGAAGCTTTCTTT.